These 20 T cell receptor beta chains share one sample of origin, sequenced in a study of PD-1 blockade in classical Hodgkin lymphoma. Each patient experienced a relapse that followed autologous stem cell transplantation, and brentuximab vedotin exposure varied. Libraries were prepared by immunoSEQ multiplex PCR; TCRdb keeps only in-frame clonotypes and omits some of them. The sample records 40,000 to 65,000 clones, approximately 81% being singletons. The specimen was peripheral blood mononuclear cells (PBMCs), collected at baseline. All receptors come from a human donor with classical Hodgkin lymphoma.

The V call is TRBV7-9, the J call TRBJ2-7; 8 positions match TRBD1. Unmatched junction bases numbered 5, after V lost 5 bases and J lost 2 bases. The CDR3 runs 14 residues. Germline V gives CDR1 SEHNR, CDR2 FQNEAQ (reference sequence). The CDR3: CASSVTGGTYEQYV. The CDR3 DNA is TGTGCCAGCAGCGTTACAGGGGGGACCTACGAGCAGTACGTC.

The chain uses TRBV30 and TRBJ2-5; D could derive from TRBD1 or TRBD2 (5 bases each). Germline loops: CDR1 GTSNPN, CDR2 SVGIG (reference sequence). The V gene lost 2 bases and the J gene lost 1 base, with 11 bases spanning the gap. CDR3 size: 14 residues. The CDR3 nucleotides are TGTGCCTGGAGTCAGCCCGGGACCCAAGAGACCCAGTACTTC. Residues: CAWSQPGTQETQYF.

The V and J genes are TRBV11-3 and TRBJ1-5; TRBD1 might be the D (5 bases). The CDR3 covers 14 residues. Germline V gene sequence: CDR1 SGHNT, CDR2 YENEEA. Deletions cut 1 base from V and 2 bases from J, with 6 bases between. CDR3 in DNA: TGTGCCAGCAGCTTAGGAGGGGGCAATCAGCCCCAGCATTTT. As protein: CASSLGGGNQPQHF.

The chain uses TRBV6-6 and TRBJ1-2; no firm D call. The germline V and J ends were trimmed by 4 bases and 3 bases, with 12 bases remaining between them. Germline V lookup: CDR1 MNHNY, CDR2 SVGAGI (reference sequence). The CDR3 contains 14 residues. CDR3: CASSLLGGHYGYTF. The CDR3 coding sequence is TGTGCCAGCAGTTTATTGGGCGGACACTATGGCTACACCTTC.

The V and J genes are TRBV2 and TRBJ1-2; 11 bases line up with TRBD1. V gave up 7 bases and J gave up 4 bases; unmatched junction bases: 5. The CDR3 covers 14 residues. Germline CDR1 reads SNHLY; CDR2 reads FYNNEI. The CDR3 nucleotides read TGTGCCAGCATCCGGACAGGGGGCTCCTATGGCTACACCTTC. Protein sequence: CASIRTGGSYGYTF.

The chain employs TRBV5-4 and TRBJ1-2; D may be TRBD1 (5 bases). CDR1 is SGHNT, CDR2 YYREEE, per germline (reference sequence). The CDR3 runs 16 residues. Between the trimmed V and J ends, which lost 5 bases and 8 bases, there was a span of 25 bases. CDR3 loop: CASRFGLHNPGSGYTF. The CDR3, as DNA: TGTGCCAGCAGATTTGGACTTCATAATCCAGGGAGCGGCTACACCTTC.

This chain joins TRBV7-2 and TRBJ2-1, with 10 bases that match TRBD2. CDR1 and CDR2 from the germline V gene are SGHTA and FQGNSA. V lost 5 bases to trimming and J lost 6 bases; unmatched junction nucleotides: 16. The CDR3 has 18 amino acids. CDR3 sequence reads: CASSPRSASGSLGNEQFF. CDR3 in DNA: TGTGCCAGCAGCCCTAGGTCAGCTAGCGGGAGTCTGGGCAATGAGCAGTTCTTC.

The CDR3 bases are TGTGCCAGCAGCCAGATGGGGTCACAGGAATCGCAGTATTTT. It codes for CASSQMGSQESQYF. This sequence joins TRBV11-3 and TRBJ2-3, with D possibly being TRBD1 (5 bases). The CDR3 is made up of 14 amino acids. Germline V gene data show CDR1 as SGHNT and CDR2 as YENEEA. V was cut by 5 bases and J by 10 bases, with 19 bases left in between.

The genes are TRBV2 and TRBJ1-2; D is unresolved. The V gene's germline CDR1 is SNHLY and CDR2 FYNNEI. V was pared by 9 bases and J by 1 base, with 15 bases between. CDR3 size: 14 residues. The CDR3 loop reads CASGGLADNYGYTF. In DNA, the CDR3 is TGTGCCAGTGGAGGGTTGGCTGATAACTATGGCTACACCTTC.

V usage is TRBV19 and J usage is TRBJ2-7; 10 nucleotides agree with TRBD1. This CDR3 has 15 residues. The trim removed 3 bases at V and 2 bases at J, leaving 4 bases unmatched. Per the germline V gene, CDR1 is LNHDA and CDR2 is SQIVND (reference sequence). CDR3 residues: CASSMRGQGTYEQYF. The CDR3 DNA reads as TGTGCCAGTAGTATGAGGGGACAGGGGACCTACGAGCAGTACTTC.

In this sample, this clone turned up once. The rearrangement links TRBV19 to TRBJ1-2, with 7 bases that match TRBD1. Germline-derived CDR1 and CDR2 are LNHDA and SQIVND (reference sequence). The trim removed 4 bases at V and 2 bases at J, leaving 7 bases unmatched. The CDR3 has 15 residues. The CDR3 coding sequence is TGTGCCAGTAGTAAGAGGACAGGTTCGAACTATGGCTACACCTTC. This gives the protein CASSKRTGSNYGYTF.

The CDR3 sequence: CASSIGGHGGGELFF. In nucleotides, the CDR3 is TGTGCCAGTAGTATAGGGGGACACGGTGGCGGGGAGCTGTTTTTT. This rearrangement joins TRBV19 to TRBJ2-2, with a tentative D call TRBD1 (6 bases). The germline CDR1 and CDR2 sequences are LNHDA and SQIVND (reference sequence). The CDR3 totals 15 residues. The germline V and J ends were trimmed by 1 base and 7 bases, with 13 bases remaining between them. The whole variable domain, remainder taken from reference TRBV19 and TRBJ2-2, is DGGITQSPKYLFRKEGQNVTLSCEQNLNHDAMYWYRQDPGQGLRLIYYSQIVNDFQKGDIAEGYSVSREKKESFPLTVTSAQKNPTAFYLCASSIGGHGGGELFFGEGSRLTVL.

This rearrangement joins TRBV18 to TRBJ2-7; D gene uncertain. This CDR3 contains 11 residues. Germline CDR1 is KGHSH and CDR2 is LQKENI. Trimming took 2 bases from V and 5 from J, leaving 4 bases between them. The CDR3 loop is CASSPSNEQYF. For the CDR3, the DNA is TGTGCCAGCTCACCAAGTAACGAGCAGTACTTC.

J is TRBJ1-1 and V is TRBV18; tentatively, D is TRBD1 (5 bases). The germline V gene encodes CDR1 KGHSH and CDR2 LQKENI. The V gene lost 3 bases and the J gene lost 7 bases, with 9 bases spanning the gap. This CDR3 is built from 12 residues. CDR3 amino acids: CASSPLRGEAFF. CDR3 bases: TGTGCCAGCTCACCTCTGAGGGGTGAAGCTTTCTTT. The variable domain in full, with the rest retrieved from reference TRBV18 and TRBJ1-1, is NAGVMQNPRHLVRRRGQEARLRCSPMKGHSHVYWYRQLPEEGLKFMVYLQKENIIDESGMPKERFSAEFPKEGPSILRIQQVVRGDSAAYFCASSPLRGEAFFGQGTRLTVV.

The chain carries TRBV6-5 and TRBJ1-1; possibly TRBD1 for D (5 bases). CDR3 length equals 16 residues. Germline loops: CDR1 MNHEY, CDR2 SVGAGI. V was pared by 0 bases and J by 1 base, with 12 bases between. CDR3 region: CASSYSRDGRNTEAFF. The CDR3 DNA sequence: TGTGCCAGCAGTTACTCCCGGGACGGAAGGAACACTGAAGCTTTCTTT.

CDR3 residues: CASSYSAGVETQYF. The DNA of the CDR3 is TGTGCCAGCAGTTACTCAGCGGGAGTAGAGACCCAGTACTTC. The rearrangement links TRBV6-5 to TRBJ2-5; 8 nucleotides line up with TRBD2. With 0 bases clipped from V and 4 bases from J, the junction kept 1 base outside the gene matches. This CDR3 region has 14 residues. Looked up from germline, CDR1 is MNHEY and CDR2 is SVGAGI.

The chain links TRBV23-1 to TRBJ2-2, with D possibly being TRBD2 (5 bases). TRBV23-1 is known as an ORF, though its function is uncertain. The CDR3 extends over 13 amino acids. V was clipped by 4 bases and J by 14 bases, with 17 bases between them. CDR3 residues: CASSLEDFSALFF. The CDR3 DNA reads as TGCGCCAGCAGTCTGGAGGATTTCTCGGCACTGTTTTTT.

The V gene is TRBV5-1, the J gene TRBJ1-2; D is ambiguous. With 5 bases removed from V and 5 bases from J, the gap between germline ends came to 16 bases. From germline, CDR1 is SGHRS and CDR2 YFSETQ. This CDR3 has 14 amino acids. CDR3 region: CASRVDDRGYGYTF. The CDR3 region has the DNA TGCGCCAGCAGGGTGGACGACCGCGGGTATGGCTACACCTTC.

The rearrangement links TRBV19 to TRBJ2-1, with 9 nucleotides matching TRBD2. The germline V gene has CDR1 LNHDA and CDR2 SQIVND (reference sequence). Losses at the gene ends were 0 bases for V and 4 bases for J; bases not matched to a gene: 7. The CDR3 is 17 amino acids. The CDR3 reads CASSIDRSSGRYNEQFF. The CDR3 nucleotides are TGTGCCAGTAGTATAGATAGGAGTAGCGGGAGATACAATGAGCAGTTCTTC.

The V gene is TRBV5-4, the J gene TRBJ1-1; TRBD1 agrees at 7 bases. J gave up 3 bases and V 2 bases, and 22 bases lay outside the gene matches. This CDR3 contains 20 residues. CDR1 is SGHNT and CDR2 is YYREEE in the germline V gene (reference sequence). CDR3 loop: CASSFFHFPKGARRDTEAFF. The DNA of the CDR3 is TGTGCCAGCAGCTTTTTTCACTTTCCTAAGGGGGCCCGAAGAGACACTGAAGCTTTCTTT.